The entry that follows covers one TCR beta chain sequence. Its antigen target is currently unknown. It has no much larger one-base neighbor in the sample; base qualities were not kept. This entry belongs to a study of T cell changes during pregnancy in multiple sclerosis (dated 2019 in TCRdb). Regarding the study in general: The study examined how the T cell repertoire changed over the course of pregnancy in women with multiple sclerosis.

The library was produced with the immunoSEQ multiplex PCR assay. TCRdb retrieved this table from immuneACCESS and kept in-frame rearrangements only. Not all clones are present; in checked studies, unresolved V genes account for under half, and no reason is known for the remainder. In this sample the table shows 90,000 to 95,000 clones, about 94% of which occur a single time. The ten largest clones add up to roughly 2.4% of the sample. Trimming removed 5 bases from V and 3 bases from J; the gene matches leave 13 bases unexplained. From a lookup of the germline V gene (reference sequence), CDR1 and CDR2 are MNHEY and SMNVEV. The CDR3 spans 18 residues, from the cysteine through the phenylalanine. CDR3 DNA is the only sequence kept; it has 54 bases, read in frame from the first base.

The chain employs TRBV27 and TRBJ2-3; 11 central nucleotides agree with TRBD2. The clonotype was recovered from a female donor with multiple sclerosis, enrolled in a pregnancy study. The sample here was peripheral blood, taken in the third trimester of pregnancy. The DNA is TGTGCCAGCAGTCCGGGACTAGCGGCCCTCCCGGTGACAGATACGCAGTATTTT. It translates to CASSPGLAALPVTDTQYF.